One T cell receptor beta chain is described in this entry. The source of the sample is a study of regulatory T cells in long-lasting Graves disease. V was clipped by 3 bases and J by 9 bases, with 21 bases between them. The CDR3 runs 16 residues. The germline CDR1 and CDR2 sequences are MDHEN and SYDVKM. Documented time point: persistent/refractory GD, antithyroid drugs over 5 years with positive TRAb. With RNA extracted from PBMCs as input, the TCR library was made. Arm-PCR of CDR3 regions and iRepertoire HTBI primers were used to build TCR beta libraries. MiXCR, applied by TCRdb to the multiplex PCR reads, yields one record per CDR3 protein. This sample carries more than 300,000 distinct CDR3 sequences, more than 20% of them seen once, and the ten largest clones take approximately 27%.

The material was peripheral blood mononuclear cells (PBMCs), obtained when the disease was refractory, from a patient treated with antithyroid drugs. The clonotype originates from a woman aged 40 to 55 with Graves disease. This sequence joins TRBV28 and TRBJ2-1; tentatively, D is TRBD1 or TRBD2 (5 bases each). CDR3 protein: CASSFRGIRAGGEQFF. CDR3 sequence (DNA): TGTGCCAGCAGTTTTCGAGGGATCCGGGCTGGGGGTGAGCAGTTCTTC.